This T cell receptor (beta chain) was documented in a study of identical twins (TCRdb year 2016). The study in broad terms: The study deep-sequenced TCR alpha and beta repertoires from monozygotic twins, unrelated adults of various ages and cord blood to test whether fetal clonotypes persist. To rule out contamination, replicate twin experiments were performed at different times with different library preparation protocols.

Only healthy Caucasian donors were included. A note on this clonotype: The antigen it recognizes is unknown. No much larger clonotype is one base removed from it; base qualities were not supplied.

The method behind the library was 5' RACE. This sample was sequenced with an Illumina HiSeq 2000. Template switching added a universal primer binding site, and the final cDNA carried a unique molecular identifier that allowed TCR cDNA molecules to be counted accurately. Specific primers in the conserved constant-segment region were used to synthesize first-strand cDNA for TCR alpha and beta chains. To control for contamination, each cDNA library was double barcoded with a SMART-Mk sample barcode plus Illumina barcodes. TruSeq adapter sequences, together with Illumina sample barcodes, were added in two successive PCR steps. TCR alpha and beta cDNA libraries were sequenced on the Illumina HiSeq platform with custom primers. As for the authors' bioinformatics: MiGEC was used to process raw reads and extract unique molecular identifiers, and MiXCR was used to find CDR3 positions. For each individual, recombination models were inferred using an EM algorithm with the repgenHMM and IGoR tools. Shared clonotypes were analyzed with the tcR package in R, and sharing was normalized by the product of cloneset sizes. To study raw recombination without the effects of thymic and clonal selection, out-of-frame nonproductive sequences were analyzed. In-frame beta chains were kept once TCRdb had trimmed the public reads at Q25 with fastp and called clones with MiXCR. Each CDR3 protein appears once, grouped with its most common genes and DNA. These V and J calls are TCRdb output, not the study's own analysis. The sample table shows 1.5 million to 2 million distinct CDR3 sequences, and roughly a third are seen once. About 0.27% of the sample is held by the ten biggest clonotypes.

Overall results and qualifications from the work: In monozygotic twins, recombination models systematically underestimated out-of-frame TCR alpha sharing, but the models matched the sharing seen between unrelated individuals. Conclusions relied on cross-sectional statistical analysis, since the same donors could not be followed over many years. Abundant cord blood beta clonotypes had fewer insertions, young adult naive repertoires showed a similar but weaker trend, and memory repertoires showed no such trend. Invariant T cells such as MAIT and iNKT could partly confound zero-insertion analyses, although diverse VJ usage argued against such confounding for most clonotypes. Compared with coincidental sharing between unrelated individuals, out-of-frame TCR alpha sequences shared between twins had an excess of sequences with low generation probability. Excess twin sharing in beta out-of-frame sequences was weaker because fewer shared sequences lowered the signal-to-noise ratio.

From the cysteine through the phenylalanine, the CDR3 covers 17 amino acids. The DNA shown is the 51-base CDR3, in frame from base 1. V loses 4 bases at its end and J loses 7 bases; junction bases beyond the gene matches: 18. The germline V gene (reference sequence) specifies LGHDT as CDR1 and YNNKEL as CDR2. This TCR was sampled from a newborn girl in good health. The sample was cord blood. The chain uses TRBV3-1 and TRBJ2-7; 8 bases in the junction line up with TRBD2. The DNA sequence is given as TGTGCCAGCAGCCGTAATCTCCCGGGACTAGGGTGGGATGAGCAGTACTTC. Its translation reads: CASSRNLPGLGWDEQYF.